Listed below are T cell receptor beta chains from one sample, sequenced in a study of CD8 T cells in ankylosing spondylitis. Via MiXCR, TCRdb re-called the 5' RACE reads, giving one row per CDR3 protein. Counted here are around 220,000 distinct CDR3 sequences, more than 9% occurring once; the ten biggest clones make up 21%. Sequencing was done on a sample of blood, either unsorted or a sorted T cell fraction (not recorded which). The receptors originated from a male donor with ankylosing spondylitis or in good health (not recorded which). Each CDR3 is given with its conserved first and last residue. D genes are given only for firm matches. Some rows have no size entry. The others give once, few or many, or a class for an expanded clone.

many | TRBJ2-3 | TRBV20-1 | TRBD2 | TGCAGTGCCAGACTAGCGGCCACAGATACGCAGTATTTT | CSARLAATDTQYF
few | TRBJ1-5 | TRBV7-9 | TRBD1 | TGTGCCAGCAGCGGACAGGGAGGTAGGCAGCCCCAGCATTTT | CASSGQGGRQPQHF
few | TRBJ2-6 | TRBV5-1 | . | TGCGCCAGCAGCCCCTGGGGAGGAAGCTCTGGGGCCAACGTCCTGACTTTC | CASSPWGGSSGANVLTF
. | TRBJ2-5 | TRBV18 | . | TGTGCCAGCTCACCAATGAAAGAGACCCAGTACTTC | CASSPMKETQYF
. | TRBJ2-3 | TRBV11-2 | . | TGTGCCAGCAGCTTAGAGGAGGGTCGCTCCACAGATACGCAGTATTTT | CASSLEEGRSTDTQYF
many | TRBJ1-2 | TRBV20-1 | . | TGCAGTGCTAGTGGACTAGGGAGGATTGGCTATGGCTACACCTTC | CSASGLGRIGYGYTF
many | TRBJ2-5 | TRBV12-3/TRBV12-4 | TRBD1 | TGTGCCAGCAGTTTAGAACAGGGGAGGACCCAGTACTTC | CASSLEQGRTQYF
many | TRBJ1-2 | TRBV12-3/TRBV12-4 | TRBD1 | TGTGCCAGCAGTTTTCGGAAGCGACAGGGTTACGGCTATGGCTACACCTTC | CASSFRKRQGYGYGYTF
many | TRBJ1-4 | TRBV5-5 | . | TGTGCCAGCAGGCTTGACCCGGGACGGAATAATGAAAAACTGTTTTTT | CASRLDPGRNNEKLFF
many | TRBJ2-2 | TRBV5-1 | . | TGCGCCAGCAGCTTGGAATCGGGCACCTTAAACACCGGGGAGCTGTTTTTT | CASSLESGTLNTGELFF
many | TRBJ1-6 | TRBV5-1 | . | TGCGCCAGCAGCTTGGAACGGATAAATTCACCCCTCCACTTT | CASSLERINSPLHF
. | TRBJ1-4 | TRBV20-1 | TRBD1 | TGCAGTGCTAGAACCACAGGGGCTGGAACTAATGAAAAACTGTTTTTT | CSARTTGAGTNEKLFF
many | TRBJ1-2 | TRBV6-5 | . | TGTGCCAGCAGTTACTCGAGGGTGGAGGTGGATGGCTACACCTTC | CASSYSRVEVDGYTF
many | TRBJ2-3 | TRBV5-1 | . | TGCGCCTCTGGCGAGGGGGTTAGCACAGATACGCAGTATTTT | CASGEGVSTDTQYF
many | TRBJ2-4 | TRBV12-3/TRBV12-4 | . | TGTGCCAGCAGTTTGACAGTAGCCAAAAACATTCAGTACTTC | CASSLTVAKNIQYF
many | TRBJ2-1 | TRBV20-1 | TRBD2 | TGCAGTGCTAGAGATAGTAGGTCGGGGGGCAATGAGCAGTTCTTC | CSARDSRSGGNEQFF
many | TRBJ1-2 | TRBV7-3 | TRBD1 | TGTGCCAGCAGCCCCGGGACAGCTAACTATGGCTACACCTTC | CASSPGTANYGYTF
many | TRBJ2-6 | TRBV20-1 | . | TGCAGCGCCACCCTGGCCTCTGGGGCCAACGTCCTGACTTTC | CSATLASGANVLTF
many | TRBJ2-5 | TRBV20-1 | . | TGCAGTGCTAGAGATGGGAGCGGTCAAGAGACCCAGTACTTC | CSARDGSGQETQYF
many | TRBJ2-7 | TRBV12-3/TRBV12-4 | TRBD1 | TGTGCCAGCAGTCCCCCGGACAGGGACGAGCAGTACTTC | CASSPPDRDEQYF
many | TRBJ2-7 | TRBV7-9 | . | TGTGCCAGCAGCTTAGCTGGGAACACCTACGAGCAGTACTTC | CASSLAGNTYEQYF
many | TRBJ2-7 | TRBV20-1 | TRBD1 | TGCAGTGCACCCGACAGGGAAAGCTACGAGCAGTACTTC | CSAPDRESYEQYF
many | TRBJ1-1 | TRBV12-3/TRBV12-4 | . | TGTGCCAGCAGCTCACAAATGAACACTGAAGCTTTCTTT | CASSSQMNTEAFF
. | TRBJ1-3 | TRBV6-1 | . | TGTGCCAGCAGTGACAATCGACAGGCCGGAAACACCATATATTTT | CASSDNRQAGNTIYF
. | TRBJ1-6 | TRBV5-1 | TRBD1 | TGCGCCAGCAGCTTGGTGTCAGGGGGGGTTTCACCCCTCCACTTT | CASSLVSGGVSPLHF